This TCR beta chain was recorded in a study of T cell responses to AZD1222 COVID-19 vaccine. Findings and caveats of the study: Reportedly, nearly half the spike-specific TCRs target unmutated variant regions. Recipients of AZD1222 seropositive at baseline numbered only 5 or 6.

CDR1 and CDR2 (germline): SQVTM, ANQGSEA. The CDR3 extends over 13 amino acids. Trimming pared 3 bases from V and 2 bases from J, leaving 5 bases between. As for this clone: Its antigen is undetermined.

Repertoires were generated with immunoSEQ multiplex PCR, while TCRdb's copy carries only in-frame clones and drops some. The sample shows about 150,000 clones, 80% to 90% of them seen only once. The chain couples TRBV29-1 to TRBJ2-6; D not resolved. The receptor comes from an adult in good health. This specimen was peripheral blood, taken on day 0 of MenACWY control vaccination. The CDR3 nucleotides are TGCAGCGTTGACGGTCCTGGGGCCAACGTCCTGACTTTC. Protein sequence: CSVDGPGANVLTF.